This TCR beta chain was identified in a study of T cells in Graves' hyperthyroidism and ophthalmopathy. This clonotype was seen at least ten times. Each patient was aged 18 to 65 and had newly diagnosed hyperthyroidism of under 2 months' duration. Trimming removed 8 bases at V and 4 bases at J, with 11 bases between. This CDR3 has 12 residues. The germline V gene encodes CDR1 MNHEY and CDR2 SVGEGT. The source material, RNA transcripts, was used to amplify TCR beta CDR3 regions. First-round RT-PCR of the TCR CDR3 relied on the HTBI primer set. A single record per CDR3 protein comes from TCRdb applying MiXCR to the multiplex PCR reads. The table lists almost 600,000 distinct CDR3 sequences, around 14% of them singletons, with less than 6% in the top ten.

The TCR comes from a woman under 40 with Graves' hyperthyroidism that later progressed to Graves' ophthalmopathy. V and J are TRBV6-2 or TRBV6-3 and TRBJ1-1; possible D gene TRBD1, 5 bases. The specimen was blood. Here the CDR3 reads CASHTRVTEAFF. CDR3 nucleotides: TGTGCCAGCCATACCAGGGTCACTGAAGCTTTCTTT.